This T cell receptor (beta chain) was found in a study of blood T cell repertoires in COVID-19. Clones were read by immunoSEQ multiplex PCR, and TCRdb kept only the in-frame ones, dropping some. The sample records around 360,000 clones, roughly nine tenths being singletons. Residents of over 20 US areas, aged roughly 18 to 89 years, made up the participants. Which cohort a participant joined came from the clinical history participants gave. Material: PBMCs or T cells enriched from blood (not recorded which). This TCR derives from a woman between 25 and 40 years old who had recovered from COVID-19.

CDR3 nucleotide sequence: TGTGCCAGCAGCTCCGACTTACTGGGTGAAAAACTGTTTTTT. Protein product: CASSSDLLGEKLFF. The chain joins TRBV2 to TRBJ1-4; D is undetermined. The CDR3 sequence is 14 residues long. Trimming took 6 bases from V and 7 from J, leaving 15 bases between them. Germline V lookup: CDR1 SNHLY, CDR2 FYNNEI.